Listed here are 20 T cell receptor beta chains from one sample, sequenced in a study of Graves' ophthalmopathy and Graves' hyperthyroidism. From RNA, the CDR3 regions of TCR beta chains were amplified and sequenced. The first-round RT-PCR employed HTBI primers together with the Qiagen OneStep RT-PCR kit. A multiplex PCR was then performed as the second round. Using its own MiXCR run on the multiplex PCR reads, TCRdb lists one record per CDR3 protein. Among around 470,000 distinct CDR3 sequences listed, roughly 14% were seen once. The sequenced sample was blood. These receptors all come from a woman in her 30s with Graves' ophthalmopathy.

This clonotype showed up many times. V and J are TRBV6-1 and TRBJ1-2, with a weak D call TRBD1 (5 bases). Germline loops: CDR1 MNHNS, CDR2 SASEGT. The length of the CDR3 is 12 residues. Between the trimmed V and J ends, which lost 6 bases and 8 bases, there was a span of 13 bases. This CDR3 reads CASSETGSGYTF. The CDR3 DNA reads as TGTGCCAGCAGCGAAACAGGATCCGGCTACACCTTC.

The chain combines TRBV20-1 with TRBJ2-2, with 7 nucleotides matching TRBD1. Germline V gene data show CDR1 as DFQATT and CDR2 as SNEGSKA (reference sequence). The trim removed 5 bases at V and 0 bases at J, leaving 3 bases unmatched. The CDR3 runs to 14 residues. The CDR3 region is CSAPGTANTGELFF. For the CDR3, the DNA is TGCAGTGCTCCCGGGACAGCGAACACCGGGGAGCTGTTTTTT.

The V call is TRBV2, the J call TRBJ1-2; 7 bases match TRBD1. The CDR3 is 16 residues long. J lost 4 bases, V lost 1 base, and 9 bases had no gene match. Germline V CDR1 and CDR2: SNHLY, FYNNEI. CDR3 region: CASSEDETGRLYGYTF. The CDR3 DNA reads TGTGCCAGCAGTGAAGATGAGACAGGGAGACTCTATGGCTACACCTTC.

This chain uses TRBV27 with TRBJ2-7; D might be TRBD1 (5 bases). Germline loops: CDR1 MNHEY, CDR2 SMNVEV (reference sequence). Between the trimmed V and J ends, which lost 6 bases and 4 bases, there was a span of 13 bases. The CDR3 consists of 13 residues. DNA of the CDR3: TGTGCCAGCAGATTTGACAGCGAGTACGAGCAGTACTTC. Its translation is CASRFDSEYEQYF.

This clonotype occurred a few times. This chain connects TRBV12-3 or TRBV12-4 to TRBJ2-5; 8 bases fit TRBD2. The V and J ends lost 6 bases and 4 bases, in that order; junction bases with no gene match: 13. This CDR3 is built from 16 residues. Written as DNA, the CDR3 is TGTGCCAGCAGCCACCCGGGAGGGGCGAGGGGAGAGACCCAGTACTTC. This translates into CASSHPGGARGETQYF.

This clonotype was counted many times. This sequence joins TRBV5-1 and TRBJ2-5; weak D call: TRBD1 (6 bases). The CDR3 length is 14 residues. Germline V CDR1 and CDR2: SGHRS, YFSETQ. Trimming took 4 bases from V and 3 from J, leaving 13 bases between them. CDR3 in DNA: TGCGCCAGCAGCAACCCCAGACAGGAAGAGACCCAGTACTTC. Amino acids: CASSNPRQEETQYF. Filled out from reference TRBV5-1 and TRBJ2-5, the complete variable domain reads KAGVTQTPRYLIKTRGQQVTLSCSPISGHRSVSWYQQTPGQGLQFLFEYFSETQRNKGNFPGRFSGRQFSNSRSEMNVSTLELGDSALYLCASSNPRQEETQYFGPGTRLLVL.

This clonotype was seen many times. The chain employs TRBV20-1 and TRBJ2-7; 13 bases line up with TRBD2. This CDR3 has 17 amino acids. V lost 5 bases and J lost 4; bases outside the gene matches: 14. CDR1 and CDR2 (germline): DFQATT, SNEGSKA (reference sequence). The CDR3 DNA follows: TGCAGTGCTCCAAGCGTACTAGCGGGAGGGCCCCGATACGAGCAGTACTTC. This encodes CSAPSVLAGGPRYEQYF.

This clonotype was counted at least ten times. J is TRBJ2-4 and V is TRBV28; D may correspond to TRBD1 or TRBD2 (6 bases each). CDR1 and CDR2 from the germline V gene are MDHEN and SYDVKM. The CDR3 sequence is 15 residues long. Trimming stripped 6 bases from V and 3 bases from J, with 15 bases between. The CDR3 DNA follows: TGTGCCAGCAGCCTTGGTGGAGGGGGCAAAAACATTCAGTACTTC. Protein sequence: CASSLGGGGKNIQYF.

The rearrangement links TRBV11-2 to TRBJ2-7; 9 bases map to TRBD1. This CDR3 region has 17 residues. V lost 3 bases, J lost 4 bases, and 13 bases stayed unmatched. Germline assignment: CDR1 SGHAT and CDR2 FQNNGV. This chain's CDR3 is CASSLVPWTGASYEQYF. The CDR3 DNA reads TGTGCCAGCAGCTTGGTTCCTTGGACAGGGGCAAGTTACGAGCAGTACTTC.

This clonotype was counted many times. In DNA, the CDR3 is TGTGCCAGCACTCGGGACGGGACCGGGGAGCTGTTTTTT. Its translation: CASTRDGTGELFF. The gene calls are TRBV12-3 or TRBV12-4 and TRBJ2-2, with D perhaps TRBD1 or TRBD2 (5 bases each). Trimming stripped 7 bases from V and 5 bases from J, with 11 bases between. The CDR3 length is 13 residues.

Comment on this clonotype: One base away lies a much larger clone, so this may be a sequencing read error. It is likely a read error, because the conserved phenylalanine at the end of the CDR3 is missing. The chain couples TRBV2 to TRBJ1-5; no clear D gene. CDR3 length equals 14 residues. From germline, CDR1 is SNHLY and CDR2 FYNNEI. V was pared by 9 bases and J by 0 bases, with 12 bases between. The CDR3 DNA is TGTGCCAGTTCGGGCAGCCATAGCAATCAGCCCCAGCATTTG. Protein sequence: CASSGSHSNQPQHL.

This clonotype was seen ten or more times. V usage is TRBV6-2 or TRBV6-3 and J usage is TRBJ2-7, with a tentative D call TRBD2 (6 bases). The CDR3 has 18 residues. CDR1 and CDR2 from the germline V gene are MNHEY and SVGEGT. The V and J ends lost 3 bases and 3 bases respectively, with 24 bases between them. As DNA, the CDR3 is TGTGCCAGCAGTTATGGGGTCCCCGGGACGCCGGGGGACTACGAGCAGTACTTC. It translates to CASSYGVPGTPGDYEQYF.

This clonotype has at least ten counts. V and J are TRBV19 and TRBJ2-7; D may be TRBD2 (6 bases). V dropped 4 bases and J dropped 7 bases, with 14 bases sitting between them. The length of the CDR3 is 13 residues. Per germline, CDR1 LNHDA and CDR2 SQIVND (reference sequence). DNA for the CDR3: TGTGCCAGTAGTACCGGACTTGGGGGGGAGCAGTACTTC. Its translation: CASSTGLGGEQYF.

This clonotype was found many times. The chain uses TRBV4-1 and TRBJ2-7; 8 positions agree with TRBD2. There are 15 residues in the CDR3. The germline V gene has CDR1 MGHRA and CDR2 YSYEKL. V was clipped by 1 base and J by 2 bases; unmatched bases: 4. The CDR3 nucleotides are TGCGCCAGCAGCCAAGGTACTAGCGGTACCTACGAGCAGTACTTC. As protein: CASSQGTSGTYEQYF.

This clonotype was recorded at least ten times. The gene calls are TRBV4-1 and TRBJ2-7; possibly TRBD1 or TRBD2 for D (5 bases each). V lost 3 bases and J lost 8, with 17 bases in between. The CDR3 spans 14 residues. CDR1 MGHRA and CDR2 YSYEKL come from the germline V gene. This CDR3 reads CASSQGETAPKQYF. The DNA for the CDR3 is TGCGCCAGCAGCCAGGGAGAGACAGCTCCCAAGCAGTACTTC.

This clonotype was counted ten times or more. The V call is TRBV12-3 or TRBV12-4, the J call TRBJ2-7, with D perhaps given as TRBD1 or TRBD2 (5 bases each). The CDR3 runs to 14 residues. V dropped 7 bases and J dropped 2 bases, with 15 bases sitting between them. CDR3 nucleotides: TGTGCCAGCAACAACCGGGACGGTACCTACGAGCAGTACTTC. Translation gives CASNNRDGTYEQYF.

The table lists this clonotype with many counts. V gene TRBV9 combines with J gene TRBJ2-7; D is ambiguous. Deletions cut 0 bases from V and 2 bases from J, with 9 bases between. Germline V gene data show CDR1 as SGDLS and CDR2 as YYNGEE. The CDR3 totals 14 residues. The CDR3 DNA is TGTGCCAGCAGCGTAGGGCACGAAACCTACGAGCAGTACTTC. Protein product: CASSVGHETYEQYF.

This clonotype occurred many times. A much larger clonotype is one base distant, so this may be a read error. This sequence joins TRBV12-3 or TRBV12-4 and TRBJ1-5, with D unresolved. This CDR3 spans 15 amino acids. CDR3 residues: CTSSLRSDPNQPQHF. The CDR3 nucleotides are TGTACCAGCAGTTTGAGGTCAGATCCCAATCAGCCCCAGCATTTT.

About this clonotype itself: The germline gene is not matched at one end of the junction; a read error may be the cause. The rearrangement links TRBV4-2 to TRBJ2-7; unclear D gene. The germline V gene has CDR1 LGHNA and CDR2 YNFKEQ. This CDR3 comprises 11 residues. CDR3 sequence (DNA): TGTGCCAGCAGCCAGGGCTACGAGCTGTACTTC. This translates into CASSQGYELYF.

The genes are TRBV7-8 and TRBJ2-3, with D tentatively TRBD2 (6 bases). In germline, CDR1 is SGHVS, CDR2 FQNEAQ. The CDR3 length is 15 residues. Trimming pared 4 bases from V and 7 bases from J, leaving 18 bases between. The CDR3 DNA follows: TGTGCCAGCAGCTATCGACTAGGAATTTTCTATACGCAGTATTTT. Residues: CASSYRLGIFYTQYF.